This record concerns one TCR beta chain sequence. The entry originates in a study of shared clonotypes between healthy human individuals. About the research overall: Donors consisted of a couple of women and a few men between 18 and 49.

Some 30,000 T cell genomes (approximately 190 ng DNA) went into each sorted-subset replicate. Data came from immunoSEQ multiplex PCR; TCRdb stores just in-frame clones and leaves some out. The sample yields around 1 million clones, 60% to 85% seen once. The receptor's source is a man aged 18-30 years in good health. Specimen: memory CD4+ T cells sorted from blood. The subset was: CD45RA-negative fraction.

CDR3 DNA sequence: TGTGCCAGCACCCAGGCGCCTAATTCACCCCTCCACTTT. Amino acids: CASTQAPNSPLHF. J is TRBJ1-6 and V is TRBV6-5; D gene ambiguous. CDR1 and CDR2 from the germline V gene are MNHEY and SVGAGI. Trimming removed 7 bases at V and 6 bases at J, with 10 bases between. The CDR3 has 13 amino acids.